The following is a T cell receptor beta chain sequence with its context. Original data processing: Quantification of nucleated cells was approximated via reference gene primer amplification. Sequencing was performed with immunoSEQ multiplex PCR; in TCRdb, only in-frame clones are kept and a portion is missing. The V and J calls and clone size were taken over from that table, and D and trimming were inferred from the DNA. The data contain under 140,000 clones, more than 65% of them singletons. The sample belongs to a study of blood T cell repertoires in COVID-19. Study information: T cells, B-cell-depleted T cells, or PBMCs supplied cDNA or gDNA.

Germline CDR1 is LGHDT and CDR2 is YNNKEL (reference sequence). The CDR3 spans 12 residues. Trimming removed 0 bases from V and 7 bases from J, with 4 bases in between. The rearrangement uses TRBV3-1 (or the pseudogene TRBV3-2) and TRBJ2-1; D remains unclear. The specimen sequenced was peripheral blood. The clonotype was recovered from a woman of 80 years or more with acute or convalescent COVID-19. The CDR3 here is CASSQDINEQFF. The DNA of the CDR3 is TGTGCCAGCAGCCAAGATATAAATGAGCAGTTCTTC.